One and the same sample provided the 22 T cell receptor beta chains below, sequenced in a study of T cell responses to AZD1222 COVID-19 vaccine (dated by TCRdb to the early 2020s). The label giving this sample's time point can be read as: baseline before first vaccination. The library was produced with the immunoSEQ multiplex PCR assay. TCRdb took over this immuneACCESS table, retaining in-frame rearrangements with V and J assigned. Such tables are incomplete; in checked studies, under half of the missing clones stem from an unresolved V gene, and the remainder is unexplained. A total of 100,000 or so clones appear in this sample, over 80% of them only once. The ten largest make up around 5% of the sample. Sequenced material: peripheral blood, taken on day 0 of AZD1222 vaccination. Receptors originate from an adult in good health.

The J gene is TRBJ2-7, the V gene TRBV7-2; a possible D gene is TRBD2 (7 bases). With 3 bases removed from V and 6 bases from J, the gap between germline ends came to 15 bases. This CDR3 is built from 14 residues. Germline assignment: CDR1 SGHTA and CDR2 FQGNSA. The CDR3 here is CASSFTRGASEQYF. CDR3 DNA sequence: TGTGCCAGCAGCTTTACCCGGGGGGCATCCGAGCAGTACTTC.

This chain connects TRBV7-2 to TRBJ1-2, with unresolved D. Trimming left V 0 bases short and J 2 bases short, with 7 bases between. The CDR3 consists of 14 residues. In germline, CDR1 is SGHTA, CDR2 FQGNSA. CDR3 sequence (DNA): TGTGCCAGCAGCTTAGCGGATAGAAACTATGGCTACACCTTC. Translated: CASSLADRNYGYTF.

The rearrangement joins TRBV5-1 to TRBJ1-1, with D hard to call. Germline V lookup: CDR1 SGHRS, CDR2 YFSETQ. Trimming stripped 4 bases from V and 1 base from J, with 11 bases between. The CDR3 consists of 14 residues. The CDR3 DNA reads as TGCGCCAGCAGCCCCGGAGGTACGAACACTGAAGCTTTCTTT. Its translation is CASSPGGTNTEAFF. The full variable domain, rest sourced from reference TRBV5-1 and TRBJ1-1, is KAGVTQTPRYLIKTRGQQVTLSCSPISGHRSVSWYQQTPGQGLQFLFEYFSETQRNKGNFPGRFSGRQFSNSRSEMNVSTLELGDSALYLCASSPGGTNTEAFFGQGTRLTVV.

The rearrangement uses TRBV7-9 and TRBJ1-5; 7 positions agree with TRBD1. V dropped 4 bases and J dropped 4; count of bases not matched to a gene: 13. The CDR3 is 17 amino acids. Germline V CDR1 and CDR2: SEHNR, FQNEAQ (reference sequence). DNA for the CDR3: TGTGCCAGCAGCTCGCCGCTTGACAGGGAAGGAAATCAGCCCCAGCATTTT. It translates to CASSSPLDREGNQPQHF.

The chain employs TRBV14 and TRBJ1-2; TRBD1 might be the D (5 bases). V lost 3 bases and J 3 bases, leaving 17 bases between the germline ends. Germline-derived CDR1 and CDR2 are SGHDN and FVKESK. The CDR3 runs to 16 residues. CDR3 DNA: TGTGCCAGCAGCCAGTCTGAGTTGTCCAGGGACTATGGCTACACCTTC. It encodes CASSQSELSRDYGYTF.

The genes are TRBV4-3 and TRBJ1-6, with D unresolved. V lost 2 bases and J 0 bases, leaving 8 bases between the germline ends. This CDR3 is 16 amino acids long. Germline V lookup: CDR1 LGHNA, CDR2 YSLEER. The CDR3 DNA is TGCGCCAGCAGCCAAAGAGGGATCTCCTATAATTCACCCCTCCACTTT. Translation gives CASSQRGISYNSPLHF.

This clone was picked up one time. V gene TRBV5-4 combines with J gene TRBJ1-1; D gene uncertain. In germline, CDR1 is SGHNT, CDR2 YYREEE (reference sequence). Trimming took 6 bases from V and 1 from J, leaving 13 bases between them. CDR3 length: 14 amino acids. This CDR3 is CASNPGRGNTEAFF. CDR3 nucleotide sequence: TGTGCCAGCAACCCCGGGCGGGGGAACACTGAAGCTTTCTTT.

This rearrangement joins TRBV5-4 to TRBJ1-3; 7 bases match TRBD1. The CDR3 is made up of 15 amino acids. J was trimmed by 3 bases and V by 1 base; bases with no gene match: 4. CDR1 and CDR2 from the germline V gene are SGHNT and YYREEE (reference sequence). CDR3 sequence reads: CASSLKGASGNTIYF. In DNA, the CDR3 is TGTGCCAGCAGCTTGAAGGGGGCTAGTGGAAACACCATATATTTT. The full variable domain, rest sourced from reference TRBV5-4 and TRBJ1-3, is ETGVTQSPTHLIKTRGQQVTLRCSSQSGHNTVSWYQQALGQGPQFIFQYYREEENGRGNFPPRFSGLQFPNYSSELNVNALELDDSALYLCASSLKGASGNTIYFGEGSWLTVV.

On this clone: The junction departs from germline at one end; a sequencing error may be responsible. V usage is TRBV20-1 and J usage is TRBJ1-2; 7 bases map to TRBD1. This CDR3 has 11 residues. The germline V gene encodes CDR1 DFQATT and CDR2 SNEGSKA (reference sequence). CDR3 amino acids: CSATPDRSFAF. As DNA, the CDR3 is TGCAGTGCTACTCCGGACAGGTCATTTGCCTTC.

V gene TRBV19 combines with J gene TRBJ1-3; D remains ambiguous. V was trimmed by 3 bases and J by 3 bases, leaving 12 bases between them. This CDR3 region has 15 residues. In germline, CDR1 is LNHDA, CDR2 SQIVND (reference sequence). The CDR3 region has the DNA TGTGCCAGTAGTATTGGGTCGGGATTTGGAAACACCATATATTTT. This gives the protein CASSIGSGFGNTIYF.

The chain carries TRBV29-1 and TRBJ2-7, with D perhaps matching TRBD2 (6 bases). This CDR3 is built from 14 residues. Looked up from germline, CDR1 is SQVTM and CDR2 is ANQGSEA. The V and J ends lost 2 bases and 0 bases respectively, with 11 bases between them. This chain's CDR3 is CSVEWGVSSYEQYF. Here the CDR3 DNA reads TGCAGCGTTGAATGGGGGGTGAGCTCCTACGAGCAGTACTTC.

The V call is TRBV20-1, the J call TRBJ2-2; maybe TRBD1 (6 bases). The ends were cut back, 3 bases at V and 6 bases at J, with 14 bases in the middle. CDR3 length equals 14 residues. CDR1 and CDR2 (germline): DFQATT, SNEGSKA (reference sequence). The CDR3 reads CSASDRRSAGELFF. The CDR3 DNA reads TGCAGTGCTAGTGACAGGCGGTCAGCCGGGGAGCTGTTTTTT.

V is TRBV5-8 and J is TRBJ1-5; unclear D gene. Germline CDR1 SGHTS, CDR2 YDEGEE. This CDR3 is 15 amino acids long. Trimming took 0 bases from V and 8 from J, leaving 15 bases between them. The CDR3 region has the DNA TGTGCCAGCAGCTTGGGAGGGCTGTCCTCCGAGCCCCAGCATTTT. It is translated as CASSLGGLSSEPQHF.

This clone was seen only a few times. The CDR3 sequence: CASSENRGQYGYTF. The CDR3 DNA reads as TGCGCCAGCAGTGAGAACAGGGGGCAATATGGCTACACCTTC. The chain is built from TRBV10-2 and TRBJ1-2; 9 positions match TRBD1. The germline V gene encodes CDR1 WSHSY and CDR2 SAAADI. The V segment lost 2 bases and the J segment 5 bases; nucleotides outside the gene matches: 3. The CDR3 is 14 amino acids.

This clone showed up just a few times. The J gene is TRBJ2-7, the V gene TRBV7-8; no firm D call. V dropped 2 bases and J dropped 1 base, with 9 bases sitting between them. This CDR3 is built from 14 residues. The germline V gene has CDR1 SGHVS and CDR2 FQNEAQ. The CDR3 DNA is TGTGCCAGCAGCTTATCTCGCAGGTCCTACGAGCAGTACTTC. Amino acid sequence: CASSLSRRSYEQYF.

The rearrangement links TRBV30 to TRBJ1-1, with D possibly TRBD1 on 5 matching bases. The CDR3 length is 17 residues. V lost 3 bases and J lost 0, with 20 bases in between. Per the germline V gene, CDR1 is GTSNPN and CDR2 is SVGIG (reference sequence). The CDR3 nucleotides are TGTGCCTGGAGCGGGCCCCGGGGGAGTACCGTGAACACTGAAGCTTTCTTT. This translates into CAWSGPRGSTVNTEAFF.

J is TRBJ1-4 and V is TRBV3-1 (or the pseudogene TRBV3-2), with D uncertain. V was trimmed by 6 bases and J by 4 bases, leaving 9 bases between them. Germline lookup yields CDR1 LGHDT and CDR2 YNNKEL (reference sequence). The CDR3 contains 13 residues. CDR3 protein: CASRGIGNEKLFF. CDR3 nucleotide sequence: TGTGCCAGCAGAGGTATAGGTAATGAAAAACTGTTTTTT.

This clone was seen more than once but under ten times. V usage is TRBV6-2 or TRBV6-3 and J usage is TRBJ1-1; D unresolved. The CDR3 is made up of 15 amino acids. V lost 5 bases and J 2 bases, leaving 15 bases between the germline ends. Germline V gives CDR1 MNHEY, CDR2 SVGEGT. The CDR3 reads CASSAPHGGNTEAFF. The CDR3 DNA reads as TGTGCCAGCAGTGCCCCTCACGGCGGCAACACTGAAGCTTTCTTT.

This clone has more than one count but fewer than ten. This chain links TRBV11-3 with TRBJ1-2, with 7 bases aligning to TRBD1. V lost 9 bases and J lost 4; bases outside the gene matches: 8. Germline CDR1 SGHNT, CDR2 YENEEA. This CDR3 has 13 residues. The CDR3 is CARLTTGSYGYTF. The DNA of the CDR3 is TGTGCCAGACTAACGACAGGGAGCTATGGCTACACCTTC.

This clone has just one count. The chain carries TRBV25-1 and TRBJ1-1; the D is unclear. The CDR3 totals 13 residues. Germline V gene sequence: CDR1 MGHDK, CDR2 SYGVNS. Trimming removed 5 bases at V and 1 base at J, with 8 bases between. CDR3 bases: TGTGCCAGCAGTCCCCACAAGAACACTGAAGCTTTCTTT. Protein sequence: CASSPHKNTEAFF.

This rearrangement joins TRBV5-1 to TRBJ1-1; D unresolved. Looked up from germline, CDR1 is SGHRS and CDR2 is YFSETQ. Between the trimmed V and J ends, which lost 4 bases and 4 bases, there was a span of 20 bases. This CDR3 has 16 residues. The CDR3 DNA sequence: TGCGCCAGCAGCCCGGTCCCTTATCCGAGGACCACTGAAGCTTTCTTT. As protein: CASSPVPYPRTTEAFF.

The genes are TRBV29-1 and TRBJ1-1, with TRBD1 matching over 11 bases. The germline CDR1 and CDR2 sequences are SQVTM and ANQGSEA. This CDR3 region has 13 residues. The CDR3 DNA reads TGCAGAGCGGGACAGGGGGAGAACACTGAAGCTTTCTTT. It yields the protein CRAGQGENTEAFF.